This T cell receptor (beta chain) originates from a study of tissue T cells after allogeneic stem cell transplantation. A remark on this clone: Genes and germline are mouse. The read terminates 1 residue ahead of where the CDR3 ends, so the germline J gene completes it.

Profiled with immunoSEQ multiplex PCR; TCRdb holds only in-frame clones, not every one. The data hold roughly 1,900 clones, with just under 55% observed a single time. Germline V CDR1 and CDR2: SGHSA, FRNQAP. V lost 0 bases and J 4 bases, leaving 0 bases between the germline ends. The CDR3 contains 12 residues. Time point in this sample: mouse harvest day 7 after allogeneic transplant. Mouse grafts combined 10^7 T-cell-depleted bone marrow cells with 10^6 splenic CD5+ T cells. This mouse GVHD model was MHC-mismatched B6 to BALB/c, profiled day 7 or 14. The sequencing sample was made of spleen. The clonotype originates from a female BALB/c mouse given C57BL/6 T cells with graft-versus-host disease after an allogeneic hematopoietic cell transplant. The chain recombines TRBV16 with TRBJ2-2, with D unresolved. CDR3 sequence: CASSLDTGQLYF. The sequenced CDR3 bases are TGTGCAAGCAGCTTAGACACCGGGCAGCTCTAC.